The 23 T cell receptor beta chains reported below all come from one sample, sequenced in a study of T cell changes during pregnancy in multiple sclerosis. Profiled with immunoSEQ multiplex PCR; TCRdb holds only in-frame clones, not every one. The repertoire holds roughly 90,000 clones, with around 90% as singletons. This specimen consisted of peripheral blood, obtained in the first trimester of pregnancy. The origin of the receptors is a female donor in good health, enrolled as a control in a pregnancy study.

The chain carries TRBV5-6 and TRBJ1-6, with a possible D match to TRBD1 (6 bases). This CDR3 spans 13 amino acids. Germline CDR1 and CDR2: SGHDT and YYEEEE. Trimming left V 4 bases short and J 7 bases short, with 9 bases between. The CDR3 coding sequence is TGTGCCAGCAGCGACAGGCCAAATTCACCCCTCCACTTT. This encodes CASSDRPNSPLHF.

The gene calls are TRBV27 and TRBJ2-3; 7 positions match TRBD2. After removal of 0 bases from V and 0 bases from J, the junction contained 3 bases not matched to a gene. CDR3 length: 16 amino acids. Germline lookup yields CDR1 MNHEY and CDR2 SMNVEV (reference sequence). The CDR3 nucleotides read TGTGCCAGCAGTTTATCGGGAGGGATGAGCACAGATACGCAGTATTTT. Residues: CASSLSGGMSTDTQYF.

The V call is TRBV5-8, the J call TRBJ2-2, with D possibly being TRBD1 (5 bases). The germline V and J ends were trimmed by 1 base and 1 base, with 11 bases remaining between them. The germline gives CDR1 SGHTS, CDR2 YDEGEE. This CDR3 spans 16 amino acids. The CDR3, as DNA: TGTGCCAGCAGCTTGCGGGCAGGGCTGAACACCGGGGAGCTGTTTTTT. Its translation: CASSLRAGLNTGELFF.

This clone has just a few counts. This chain joins TRBV10-2 and TRBJ1-2, with TRBD1 as a possible D gene (6 bases). The CDR3 spans 12 residues. With 6 bases removed from V and 7 bases from J, the gap between germline ends came to 12 bases. In germline, CDR1 is WSHSY, CDR2 SAAADI. The CDR3 loop is CASSGQIGGYTF. The DNA for the CDR3 is TGCGCCAGCAGCGGACAGATCGGTGGCTACACCTTC.

J is TRBJ2-1 and V is TRBV11-2; 10 bases agree with TRBD2. CDR3 length: 15 residues. Germline V gene data show CDR1 as SGHAT and CDR2 as FQNNGV. The ends lost 5 bases at V and 8 bases at J; junction bases unmatched: 9. CDR3 DNA sequence: TGTGCCAGCAGCCCGGGACTAGCGATGGCCGATGAGCAGTTCTTC. Translation: CASSPGLAMADEQFF.

The chain links TRBV7-2 to TRBJ2-4; a weak D match, TRBD1 (6 bases). This CDR3 comprises 15 residues. Trimming removed 1 base from V and 4 bases from J, with 11 bases in between. CDR1 and CDR2 from the germline V gene are SGHTA and FQGNSA. CDR3 region: CASSLGSRGKNIQYF. Here the CDR3 DNA reads TGTGCCAGCAGCTTAGGGTCCAGGGGTAAAAACATTCAGTACTTC. The full variable domain, its missing parts supplied by reference TRBV7-2 and TRBJ2-4, is GAGVSQSPSNKVTEKGKDVELRCDPISGHTALYWYRQSLGQGLEFLIYFQGNSAPDKSGLPSDRFSAERTGGSVSTLTIQRTQQEDSAVYLCASSLGSRGKNIQYFGAGTRLSVL.

Only one count was recorded for this clone. The chain is built from TRBV4-3 and TRBJ1-5, with D perhaps TRBD1 (6 bases). The germline V and J ends were trimmed by 4 bases and 3 bases, with 13 bases remaining between them. Germline values: CDR1 LGHNA, CDR2 YSLEER. The CDR3 is 15 amino acids. The CDR3 region is CASSPGRGNNQPQHF. For the CDR3, the DNA is TGCGCCAGCAGCCCGGGGAGGGGGAACAATCAGCCCCAGCATTTT.

The rearrangement uses TRBV2 and TRBJ2-5; 7 bases agree with TRBD2. The CDR3 length is 14 residues. Trimming cost V 7 bases and J 1 base; bases outside gene matches: 6. Germline CDR1 and CDR2: SNHLY and FYNNEI. CDR3 protein: CASIRLAGQETQYF. The DNA for the CDR3 is TGTGCCAGCATTCGACTAGCAGGCCAAGAGACCCAGTACTTC.

V usage is TRBV6-1 and J usage is TRBJ1-4; no definite D call. Germline CDR1 reads MNHNS; CDR2 reads SASEGT. This CDR3 region has 12 residues. Trimming cost V 6 bases and J 7 bases, with 9 bases left between them. The CDR3 DNA reads TGTGCCAGCAGACCACGGGTTGAAAAACTGTTTTTT. Encoded protein: CASRPRVEKLFF.

The chain links TRBV4-2 to TRBJ1-2; 8 bases align to TRBD1. The CDR3 totals 16 residues. Germline loops: CDR1 LGHNA, CDR2 YNFKEQ. The V gene end was trimmed by 0 bases and the J gene end by 7 bases; junction bases not matched to a gene: 10. The DNA of the CDR3 is TGTGCCAGCAGCCAAGACTCCGCGACAGGGGTTGGTGGCTACACCTTC. As protein: CASSQDSATGVGGYTF.

J is TRBJ2-5 and V is TRBV11-2; possibly TRBD2 for D (6 bases). CDR3 size: 16 residues. Trimming stripped 5 bases from V and 1 base from J, with 17 bases between. Germline V gives CDR1 SGHAT, CDR2 FQNNGV. This CDR3 reads CASSPLGRGTQETQYF. Here the CDR3 DNA reads TGTGCCAGCAGCCCCTTGGGACGGGGGACCCAAGAGACCCAGTACTTC. The whole variable domain, filled in from reference TRBV11-2 and TRBJ2-5, reads EAGVAQSPRYKIIEKRQSVAFWCNPISGHATLYWYQQILGQGPKLLIQFQNNGVVDDSQLPKDRFSAERLKGVDSTLKIQPAKLEDSAVYLCASSPLGRGTQETQYFGPGTRLLVL.

The CDR3 region has the DNA TGTGCCAGCAGTTACTCGATTGGACTAGTTTACAATGAGCAGTTCTTC. It specifies CASSYSIGLVYNEQFF. This chain connects TRBV6-5 to TRBJ2-1; TRBD2 matches 7 bases. After removal of 0 bases from V and 4 bases from J, the junction contained 6 bases not matched to a gene. This CDR3 comprises 16 residues. The germline gives CDR1 MNHEY, CDR2 SVGAGI.

This clone was picked up one time. CDR3: CASSRPGQQETQYF. CDR3 DNA: TGCGCCAGCAGCCGACCGGGACAGCAAGAGACCCAGTACTTC. This chain uses TRBV4-1 with TRBJ2-5, with 7 nucleotides matching TRBD1. Germline-derived CDR1 and CDR2 are MGHRA and YSYEKL. This CDR3 has 14 amino acids. Germline trimming cut 4 bases from V and 2 bases from J; bases unmatched to any gene: 4.

The CDR3 loop reads CASRRGLPETQYF. CDR3 nucleotide sequence: TGTGCCAGCAGGCGGGGGTTGCCAGAGACCCAGTACTTC. This chain joins TRBV28 and TRBJ2-5, with 7 positions matching TRBD2. The CDR3 extends over 13 amino acids. V gave up 6 bases and J gave up 4 bases; unmatched junction bases: 5. Germline V lookup: CDR1 MDHEN, CDR2 SYDVKM.

The chain combines TRBV11-2 with TRBJ2-5; tentatively, D is TRBD2 (5 bases). V lost 5 bases and J 5 bases, leaving 12 bases between the germline ends. Germline V CDR1 and CDR2: SGHAT, FQNNGV. The CDR3 extends over 13 amino acids. In nucleotides, the CDR3 is TGTGCCAGCAGCGAGGGCTTGGGGGAGACCCAGTACTTC. As protein: CASSEGLGETQYF.

The genes are TRBV4-3 and TRBJ2-3, with D perhaps matching TRBD2 (6 bases). This CDR3 has 17 amino acids. Trimming cost V 1 base and J 6 bases, with 20 bases left between them. In germline, CDR1 is LGHNA, CDR2 YSLEER. CDR3 amino acids: CASSQALAIGAGDTQYF. The CDR3 DNA follows: TGCGCCAGCAGCCAAGCCCTAGCGATAGGAGCAGGTGATACGCAGTATTTT.

The chain's CDR3 is CASSLTGAGGSPLHF. The CDR3 DNA sequence: TGTGCCAGCAGTCTGACAGGGGCCGGGGGATCACCCCTCCACTTT. The chain links TRBV6-5 to TRBJ1-6; 8 nucleotides align to TRBD1. This CDR3 region has 15 residues. Trimming removed 5 bases from V and 10 bases from J; junction bases left unmatched: 10. From germline, CDR1 is MNHEY and CDR2 SVGAGI.

The chain carries TRBV4-3 and TRBJ2-7; the D is unclear. CDR1 is LGHNA and CDR2 is YSLEER in the germline V gene. Trimming removed 0 bases from V and 6 bases from J, with 18 bases in between. The CDR3 is 16 amino acids. CDR3 region: CASSQDWQLKSGEQYF. The CDR3 DNA sequence: TGCGCCAGCAGCCAAGATTGGCAGCTAAAGTCGGGCGAGCAGTACTTC.

The chain combines TRBV7-9 with TRBJ2-2; TRBD1 aligns across 7 bases. Trimming at V came to 6 bases and at J to 0 bases, leaving 4 bases not matched to a gene. The germline gives CDR1 SEHNR, CDR2 FQNEAQ (reference sequence). The CDR3 has 15 amino acids. CDR3 nucleotide sequence: TGTGCCAGCAGGTCCGGGACAGCGAACACCGGGGAGCTGTTTTTT. Its protein is CASRSGTANTGELFF.

The gene calls are TRBV7-8 and TRBJ1-3, with TRBD1 matching over 10 bases. The CDR3 totals 16 residues. V dropped 5 bases and J dropped 0; count of bases not matched to a gene: 4. CDR1 is SGHVS, CDR2 FQNEAQ, per germline. The CDR3 region is CASSKRTGGSGNTIYF. In nucleotides, the CDR3 is TGTGCCAGCAGCAAAAGGACAGGGGGCTCTGGAAACACCATATATTTT.

The V gene is TRBV19, the J gene TRBJ1-1; D unresolved. Germline CDR1 LNHDA, CDR2 SQIVND (reference sequence). There are 12 residues in the CDR3. Trimming took 4 bases from V and 1 from J, leaving 4 bases between them. CDR3 bases: TGTGCCAGTAGTACCAGGAACACTGAAGCTTTCTTT. Encoded protein: CASSTRNTEAFF.

This chain links TRBV10-3 with TRBJ2-1; TRBD2 matches 8 bases. Germline CDR1 ENHRY, CDR2 SYGVKD. V trimming: 0 bases; J trimming: 5 bases; junction bases outside the gene matches: 6. This CDR3 is 16 amino acids long. The CDR3 sequence: CAISESSQRGHNEQFF. The CDR3 coding sequence is TGTGCCATCAGTGAGTCTTCCCAGCGGGGGCACAATGAGCAGTTCTTC.

The gene calls are TRBV27 and TRBJ2-5; 7 bases align to TRBD2. The ends lost 4 bases at V and 3 bases at J; junction bases unmatched: 8. The CDR3 is made up of 15 amino acids. The germline gives CDR1 MNHEY, CDR2 SMNVEV (reference sequence). CDR3 region: CASSSSSGVKETQYF. CDR3 DNA: TGTGCCAGCAGTTCTTCCAGCGGGGTAAAAGAGACCCAGTACTTC.